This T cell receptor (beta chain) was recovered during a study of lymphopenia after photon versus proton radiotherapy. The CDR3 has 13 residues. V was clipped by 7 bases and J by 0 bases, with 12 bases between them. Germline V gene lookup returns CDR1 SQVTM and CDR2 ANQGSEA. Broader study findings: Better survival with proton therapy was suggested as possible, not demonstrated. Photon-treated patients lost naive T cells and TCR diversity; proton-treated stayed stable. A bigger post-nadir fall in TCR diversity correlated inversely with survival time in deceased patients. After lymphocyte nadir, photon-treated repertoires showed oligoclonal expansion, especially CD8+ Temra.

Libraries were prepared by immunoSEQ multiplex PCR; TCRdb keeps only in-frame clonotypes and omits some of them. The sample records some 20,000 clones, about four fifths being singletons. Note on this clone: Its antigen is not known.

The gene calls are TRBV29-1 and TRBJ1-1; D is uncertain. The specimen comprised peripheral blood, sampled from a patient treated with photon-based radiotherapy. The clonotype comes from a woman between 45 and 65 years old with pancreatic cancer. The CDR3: CSGCTSVNTEAFF. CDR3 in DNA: TGCAGCGGTTGCACATCAGTGAACACTGAAGCTTTCTTT.